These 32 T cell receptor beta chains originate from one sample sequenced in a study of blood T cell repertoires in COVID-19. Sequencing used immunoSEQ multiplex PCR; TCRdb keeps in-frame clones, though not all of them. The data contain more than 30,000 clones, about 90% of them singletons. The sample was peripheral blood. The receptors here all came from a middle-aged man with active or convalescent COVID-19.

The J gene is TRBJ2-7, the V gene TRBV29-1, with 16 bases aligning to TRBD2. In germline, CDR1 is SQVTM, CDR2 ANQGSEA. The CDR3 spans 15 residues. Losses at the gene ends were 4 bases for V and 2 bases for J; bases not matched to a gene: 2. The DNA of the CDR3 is TGCAGCGTTGTGGGACTAGCGGGAGGGCCCTACGAGCAGTACTTC. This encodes CSVVGLAGGPYEQYF.

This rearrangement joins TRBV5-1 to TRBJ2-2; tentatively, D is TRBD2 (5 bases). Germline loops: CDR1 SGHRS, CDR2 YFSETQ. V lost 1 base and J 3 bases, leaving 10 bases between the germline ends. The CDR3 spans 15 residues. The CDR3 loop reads CASSLIEGDTGELFF. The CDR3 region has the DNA TGCGCCAGCAGCTTGATAGAGGGCGACACCGGGGAGCTGTTTTTT.

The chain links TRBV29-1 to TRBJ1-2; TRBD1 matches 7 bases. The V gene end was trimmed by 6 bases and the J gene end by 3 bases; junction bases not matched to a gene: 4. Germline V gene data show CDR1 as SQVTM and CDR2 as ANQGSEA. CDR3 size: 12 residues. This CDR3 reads CSVADRDYGYTF. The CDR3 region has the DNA TGCAGCGTCGCCGACAGGGACTATGGCTACACCTTC.

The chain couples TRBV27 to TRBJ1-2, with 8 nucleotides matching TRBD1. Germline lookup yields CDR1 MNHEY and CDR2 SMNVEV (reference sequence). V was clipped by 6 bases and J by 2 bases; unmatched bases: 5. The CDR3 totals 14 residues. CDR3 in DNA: TGTGCCAGCAGCCGGACAGGGTTCAACTATGGCTACACCTTC. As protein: CASSRTGFNYGYTF.

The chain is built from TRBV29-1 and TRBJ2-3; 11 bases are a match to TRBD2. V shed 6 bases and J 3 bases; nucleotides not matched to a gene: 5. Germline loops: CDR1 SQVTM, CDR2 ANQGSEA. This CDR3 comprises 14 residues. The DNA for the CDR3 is TGCAGCGTAACTAGCGGGGGAGCAACAGATACGCAGTATTTT. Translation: CSVTSGGATDTQYF.

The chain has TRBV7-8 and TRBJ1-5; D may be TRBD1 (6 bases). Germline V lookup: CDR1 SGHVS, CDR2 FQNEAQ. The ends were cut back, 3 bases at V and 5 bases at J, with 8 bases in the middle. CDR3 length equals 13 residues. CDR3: CASSFSGDQPQHF. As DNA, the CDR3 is TGTGCCAGCAGCTTTTCAGGGGATCAGCCCCAGCATTTT.

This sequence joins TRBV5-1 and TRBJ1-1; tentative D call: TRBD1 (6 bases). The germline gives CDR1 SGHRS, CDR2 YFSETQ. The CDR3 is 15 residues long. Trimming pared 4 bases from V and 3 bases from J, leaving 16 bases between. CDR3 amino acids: CASSADSFGDTEAFF. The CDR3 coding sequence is TGCGCCAGCAGCGCGGACAGTTTCGGGGACACTGAAGCTTTCTTT.

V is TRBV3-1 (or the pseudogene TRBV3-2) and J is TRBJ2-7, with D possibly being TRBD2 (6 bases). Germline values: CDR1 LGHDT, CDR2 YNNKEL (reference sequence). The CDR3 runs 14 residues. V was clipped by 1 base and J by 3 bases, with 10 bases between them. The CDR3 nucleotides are TGTGCCAGCAGCCAAGCGGTGGGGGGCTACGAGCAGTACGTC. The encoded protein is CASSQAVGGYEQYV.

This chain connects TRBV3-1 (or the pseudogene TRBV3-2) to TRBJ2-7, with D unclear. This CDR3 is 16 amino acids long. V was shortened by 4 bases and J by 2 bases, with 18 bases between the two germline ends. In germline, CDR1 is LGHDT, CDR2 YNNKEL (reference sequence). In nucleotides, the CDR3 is TGTGCCAGCAGCCCCACTGGCGGCCAATCTCCCTACGAGCAGTACTTC. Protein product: CASSPTGGQSPYEQYF.

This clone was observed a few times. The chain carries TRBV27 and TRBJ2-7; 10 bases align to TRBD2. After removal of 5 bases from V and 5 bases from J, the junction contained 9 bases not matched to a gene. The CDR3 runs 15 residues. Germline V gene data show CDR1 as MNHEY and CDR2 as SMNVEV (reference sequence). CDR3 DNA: TGTGCCAGCAGTCCCGGACTAGCGGTGTGGGACGAGCAGTACTTC. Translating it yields CASSPGLAVWDEQYF.

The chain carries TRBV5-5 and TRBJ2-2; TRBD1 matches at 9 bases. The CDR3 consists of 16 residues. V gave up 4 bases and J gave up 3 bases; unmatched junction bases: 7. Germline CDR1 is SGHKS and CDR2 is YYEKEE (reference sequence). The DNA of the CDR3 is TGTGCCAGCAGCCTAGCCGGGACAGGGTACACCGGGGAGCTGTTTTTT. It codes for CASSLAGTGYTGELFF.

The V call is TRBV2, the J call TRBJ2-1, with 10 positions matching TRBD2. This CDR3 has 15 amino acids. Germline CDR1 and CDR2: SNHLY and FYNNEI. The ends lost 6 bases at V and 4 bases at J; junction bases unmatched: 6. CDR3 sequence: CASRTAGGLYNEQFF. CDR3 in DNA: TGTGCCAGCAGAACAGCGGGGGGGTTATACAATGAGCAGTTCTTC.

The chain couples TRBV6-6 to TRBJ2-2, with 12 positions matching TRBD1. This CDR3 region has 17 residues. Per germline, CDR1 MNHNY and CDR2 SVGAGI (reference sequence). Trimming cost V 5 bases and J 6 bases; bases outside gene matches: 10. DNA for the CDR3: TGTGCCAGCAGTCCCCGGTTGGGACAGGGGGCTTCCGGGGAGCTGTTTTTT. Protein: CASSPRLGQGASGELFF.

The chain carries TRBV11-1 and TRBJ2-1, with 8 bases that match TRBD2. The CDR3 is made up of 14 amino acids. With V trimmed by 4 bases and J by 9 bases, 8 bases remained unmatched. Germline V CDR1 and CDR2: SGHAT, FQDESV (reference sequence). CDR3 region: CASSSGGGMSEQFF. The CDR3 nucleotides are TGTGCCAGCAGCTCCGGGGGGGGTATGAGTGAGCAGTTCTTC.

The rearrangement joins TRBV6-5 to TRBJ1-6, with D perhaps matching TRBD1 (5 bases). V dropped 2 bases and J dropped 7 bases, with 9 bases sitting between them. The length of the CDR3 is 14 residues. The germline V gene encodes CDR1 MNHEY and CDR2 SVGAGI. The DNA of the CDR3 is TGTGCCAGCAGTTACAGGCAGGGAAATTCACCCCTCCACTTT. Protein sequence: CASSYRQGNSPLHF.

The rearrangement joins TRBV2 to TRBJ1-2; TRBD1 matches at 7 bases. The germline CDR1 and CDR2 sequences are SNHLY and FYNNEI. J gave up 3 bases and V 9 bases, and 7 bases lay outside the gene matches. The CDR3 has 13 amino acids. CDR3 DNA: TGTGCCAGGACCGGACAGGAGGACTATGGCTACACCTTC. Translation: CARTGQEDYGYTF.

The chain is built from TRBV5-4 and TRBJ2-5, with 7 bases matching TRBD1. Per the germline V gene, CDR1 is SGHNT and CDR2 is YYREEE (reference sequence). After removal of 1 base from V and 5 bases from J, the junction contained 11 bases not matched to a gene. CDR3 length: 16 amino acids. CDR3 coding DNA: TGTGCCAGCAGCTTGAATGCAGGGGGAAGAGGGGAGACCCAGTACTTC. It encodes CASSLNAGGRGETQYF.

The CDR3 nucleotides are TGTGCCAGCTGCGTAGCGGGGCCAGATACGCAGTATTTT. Translation: CASCVAGPDTQYF. The genes are TRBV7-3 and TRBJ2-3, with 8 bases aligning to TRBD2. The CDR3 runs to 13 residues. Trimming removed 8 bases from V and 4 bases from J; junction bases left unmatched: 5. Germline CDR1 is SGHTA and CDR2 is FQGTGA.

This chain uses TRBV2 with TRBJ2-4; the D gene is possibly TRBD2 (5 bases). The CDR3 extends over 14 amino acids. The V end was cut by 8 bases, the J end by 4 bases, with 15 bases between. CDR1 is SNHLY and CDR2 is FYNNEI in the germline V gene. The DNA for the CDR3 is TGTGCCAGCGTTAGAAACGGAGGAAAAAACATTCAGTACTTC. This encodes CASVRNGGKNIQYF.

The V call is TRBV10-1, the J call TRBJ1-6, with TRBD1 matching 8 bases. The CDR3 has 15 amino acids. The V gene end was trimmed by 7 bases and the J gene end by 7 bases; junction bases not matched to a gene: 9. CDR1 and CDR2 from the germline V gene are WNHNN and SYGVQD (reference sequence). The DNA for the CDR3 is TGCGCCAGCATATATGGGGACAGGACGAATTCACCCCTCCACTTT. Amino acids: CASIYGDRTNSPLHF.

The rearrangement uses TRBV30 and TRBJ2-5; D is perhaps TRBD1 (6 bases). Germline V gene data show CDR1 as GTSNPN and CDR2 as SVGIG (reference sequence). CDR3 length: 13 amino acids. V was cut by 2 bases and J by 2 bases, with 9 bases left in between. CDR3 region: CAWSHGQQETQYF. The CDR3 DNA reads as TGTGCCTGGAGTCACGGACAGCAAGAGACCCAGTACTTC.

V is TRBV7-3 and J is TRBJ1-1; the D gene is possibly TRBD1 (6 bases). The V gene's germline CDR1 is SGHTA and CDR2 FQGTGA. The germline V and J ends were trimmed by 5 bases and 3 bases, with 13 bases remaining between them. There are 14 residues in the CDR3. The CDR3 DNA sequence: TGTGCCAGCAGCCCCCAAGGGGGTTACACTGAAGCTTTCTTT. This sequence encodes CASSPQGGYTEAFF.

CDR3 region: CASSSPGQGTSPLHF. CDR3 coding DNA: TGTGCCAGCAGCTCCCCGGGACAGGGAACTTCACCCCTCCACTTT. The chain has TRBV7-9 and TRBJ1-6, with 9 bases identical to TRBD1. The junction had 7 bases not matched to a gene; V was cut back by 4 bases and J by 9 bases. This CDR3 contains 15 residues. Germline CDR1 and CDR2: SEHNR and FQNEAQ (reference sequence).

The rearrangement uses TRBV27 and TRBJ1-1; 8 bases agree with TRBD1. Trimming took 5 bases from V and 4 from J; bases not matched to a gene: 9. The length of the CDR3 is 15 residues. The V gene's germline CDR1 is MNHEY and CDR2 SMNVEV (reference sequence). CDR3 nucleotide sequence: TGTGCCAGCAGTCCCACTCAGGGGGCGGGCACTGAAGCTTTCTTT. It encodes CASSPTQGAGTEAFF.

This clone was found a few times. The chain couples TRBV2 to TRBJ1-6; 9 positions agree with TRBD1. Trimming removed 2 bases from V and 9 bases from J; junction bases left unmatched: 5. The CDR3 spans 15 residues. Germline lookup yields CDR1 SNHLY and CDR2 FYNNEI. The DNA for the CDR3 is TGTGCCAGCAGTGAAAGGGGGACAGGGATTTCACCCCTCCACTTT. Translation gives CASSERGTGISPLHF.

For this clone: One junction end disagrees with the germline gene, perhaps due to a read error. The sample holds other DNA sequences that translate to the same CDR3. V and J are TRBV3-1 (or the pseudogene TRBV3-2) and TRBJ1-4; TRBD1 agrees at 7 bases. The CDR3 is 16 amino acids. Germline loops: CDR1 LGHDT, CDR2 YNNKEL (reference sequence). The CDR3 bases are TGTGCCAGTAGCCAAGGAGGGGGCACGGCTAATGAAAAACTGTTTTTT. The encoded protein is CASSQGGGTANEKLFF.

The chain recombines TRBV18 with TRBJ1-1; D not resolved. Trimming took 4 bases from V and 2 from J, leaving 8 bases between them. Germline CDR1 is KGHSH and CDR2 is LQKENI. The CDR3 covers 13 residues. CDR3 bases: TGTGCCAGCTCACAAGACACTAACACTGAAGCTTTCTTT. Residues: CASSQDTNTEAFF.

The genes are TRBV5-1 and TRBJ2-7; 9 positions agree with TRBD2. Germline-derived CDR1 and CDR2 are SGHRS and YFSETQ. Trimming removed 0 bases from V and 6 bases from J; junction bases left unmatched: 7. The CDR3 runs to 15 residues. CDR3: CASSLESSGKGEQYF. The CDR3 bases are TGCGCCAGCAGCTTGGAGTCTAGCGGGAAGGGCGAGCAGTACTTC.

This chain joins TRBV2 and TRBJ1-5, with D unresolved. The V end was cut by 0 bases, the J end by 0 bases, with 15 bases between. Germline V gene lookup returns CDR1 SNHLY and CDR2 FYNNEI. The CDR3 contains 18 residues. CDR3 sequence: CASSEAAGQLSSNQPQHF. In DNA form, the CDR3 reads TGTGCCAGCAGTGAAGCTGCTGGGCAGCTTTCTAGCAATCAGCCCCAGCATTTT.

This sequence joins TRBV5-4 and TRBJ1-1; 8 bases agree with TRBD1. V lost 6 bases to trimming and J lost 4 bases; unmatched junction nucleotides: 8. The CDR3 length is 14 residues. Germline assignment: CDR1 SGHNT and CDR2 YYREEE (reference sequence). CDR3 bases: TGTGCCAGCATCCAAACAGGGGGAGGCACTGAAGCTTTCTTT. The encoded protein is CASIQTGGGTEAFF.

CDR3 DNA sequence: TGTGCCAGCAGACACCCTCCACAGGGATCTGGAAACACCATATATTTT. The encoded protein is CASRHPPQGSGNTIYF. The genes are TRBV7-9 and TRBJ1-3, with D perhaps TRBD1 (6 bases). The CDR3 is 16 residues long. Trimming took 6 bases from V and 1 from J, leaving 16 bases between them. Per the germline V gene, CDR1 is SEHNR and CDR2 is FQNEAQ (reference sequence).

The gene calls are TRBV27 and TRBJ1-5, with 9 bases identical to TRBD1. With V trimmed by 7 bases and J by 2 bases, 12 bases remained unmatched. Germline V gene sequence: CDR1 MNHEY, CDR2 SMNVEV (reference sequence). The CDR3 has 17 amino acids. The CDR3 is CASKGTGIPRGNQPQHF. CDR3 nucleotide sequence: TGTGCCAGCAAAGGGACAGGGATTCCGCGGGGCAATCAGCCCCAGCATTTT.